Following are 2 T cell receptor beta chains from one sample sequenced in a study of blood T cell repertoires in COVID-19. TCRdb's table, derived via immunoSEQ multiplex PCR, lists solely in-frame clones and lacks some. The sample yields 45,000 to 55,000 clones, 75% to 95% seen once. Sequenced sample: peripheral blood. These receptors all come from a middle-aged woman with active COVID-19.

The V gene is TRBV3-1 (or the pseudogene TRBV3-2), the J gene TRBJ2-2, with 9 bases fitting TRBD2. CDR1 and CDR2 from the germline V gene are LGHDT and YNNKEL (reference sequence). The CDR3 totals 16 residues. Unmatched junction bases numbered 6, after V lost 1 base and J lost 6 bases. The CDR3 DNA follows: TGTGCCAGCAGCCAAGGCGGGGGGGCCCTGGCCGGGGAGCTGTTTTTT. Translating gives CASSQGGGALAGELFF.

This rearrangement joins TRBV6-2 or TRBV6-3 to TRBJ2-7; 8 bases match TRBD1. CDR3 size: 13 residues. The V gene end was trimmed by 6 bases and the J gene end by 3 bases; junction bases not matched to a gene: 4. CDR1 is MNHEY, CDR2 SVGEGT, per germline. CDR3 nucleotide sequence: TGTGCCAGCAGCCTAGACAGGGGCTACGAGCAGTACTTC. It yields the protein CASSLDRGYEQYF.